The rows below give T cell receptor beta chains drawn from one sample of a study of blood T cells in healthy people across ages. Using its own MiXCR run on the 5' RACE reads, TCRdb lists one record per CDR3 protein. The sample consists of more than 650,000 distinct CDR3 sequences, roughly 20% of them appearing once. The sequenced sample was blood. The receptors shown here come from a man between 65 and 79 years old in good health. Each CDR3 is given with its conserved first and last residue. A D gene is named only where the DNA matches it firmly. A clone size is listed for some rows: how often the clone was seen (once, few, many), or a class if it is expanded.

>TRBJ2-5|-|TRBV9|few
TGTGCCAGCAGCGTAGAGGATGAGGCCGGTGAGACCCAGTACTTC
CASSVEDEAGETQYF
>TRBJ2-5|TRBD2|TRBV5-5|few
TGTGCCAGCAGCCTTAGCGGGGGGCCTCAAGAGACCCAGTACTTC
CASSLSGGPQETQYF
>TRBJ1-5|-|TRBV7-2|-
TGTGCCAGCAGCTTCCCCGAGGGCAATCAGCCCCAGCATTTT
CASSFPEGNQPQHF
>TRBJ1-1|-|TRBV6-5|few
TGTGCCAGCAGCCGGGGACGCAGAGACACTGAAGCTTTCTTT
CASSRGRRDTEAFF
>TRBJ2-3|TRBD1|TRBV20-1|-
TGCAGTGCTAGAGAAGGGACAGGGGGCTTTCGAGATACGCAGTATTTT
CSAREGTGGFRDTQYF
>TRBJ2-3|TRBD2|TRBV5-5|-
TGTGCCAGCAGCATAATAGCGGGGGGTAGCACAGATACGCAGTATTTT
CASSIIAGGSTDTQYF
>TRBJ1-3|-|TRBV7-9|-
TGTGCCAGCAGCTTAGAGGGTCGGGGAGCTGGAAACACCATATATTTT
CASSLEGRGAGNTIYF
>TRBJ2-7|TRBD1|TRBV20-1|-
TGCAGTGGAAATAAAGCCTTCGGACAGGGGGCTCTGAACGAGCAGTACTTC
CSGNKAFGQGALNEQYF
>TRBJ2-3|TRBD2|TRBV5-1|many
TGTGCCAGCAGCCCTGGACTAGCGGGCGGAAGCACAGATACGCAGTATTTT
CASSPGLAGGSTDTQYF
>TRBJ2-3|-|TRBV20-1|few
TGCAGTGCTATCTCATTAGCGTCGTTCCCCGCAGATACGCAGTATTTT
CSAISLASFPADTQYF
>TRBJ2-2|-|TRBV6-6|few
TGTGCCAGCAGCCCCATTCGGCTGATCGCGGGGTCCGGGGAGCTGTTTTTT
CASSPIRLIAGSGELFF
>TRBJ2-3|-|TRBV12-3/TRBV12-4|many
TGTGCCAGCAGTTTCCAACTTAGCACAGATACGCAGTATTTT
CASSFQLSTDTQYF
>TRBJ2-1|TRBD2|TRBV29-1|few
TGCAGCGTTGCCGTGCGGGGGGAGTACAATGAGCAGTTCTTC
CSVAVRGEYNEQFF
>TRBJ1-4|-|TRBV6-5|-
TGTGCCAGCAGTTACGGGAGAGGAGAAAAACTGTTTTTT
CASSYGRGEKLFF
>TRBJ1-1|-|TRBV5-1|-
TGCGCCAGCAGCCATAACGGGTATGACACTGAAGCTTTCTTT
CASSHNGYDTEAFF
>TRBJ2-7|-|TRBV29-1|many
TGCAGCGTTGAAGGGGACTCCTACGAGCAGTACTTC
CSVEGDSYEQYF
>TRBJ2-7|TRBD1|TRBV5-1|-
TGCGCCAGCAGCTTGGCGACAGGGCTGCGCGACGAGCAGTACTTC
CASSLATGLRDEQYF
>TRBJ2-1|-|TRBV12-3/TRBV12-4|-
TGTGCCAGCAGTTCTCCCACAAGCTCCTACAATGTGCAGTTCTTC
CASSSPTSSYNVQFF
>TRBJ2-5|-|TRBV14|-
TGTGCCAGCAGCCAACTCCATCTGGGGCAAGAGACCCAGTACTTC
CASSQLHLGQETQYF